This note documents a single T cell receptor (beta chain) sequence. The source of the sample is a study of T cell responses to AZD1222 COVID-19 vaccine. Produced via immunoSEQ multiplex PCR; TCRdb's table is partial and in-frame only. The sample holds about 150,000 clones, about nine tenths seen once. Per the germline V gene, CDR1 is KGHSH and CDR2 is LQKENI. The CDR3 contains 13 residues. V was cut by 6 bases and J by 3 bases, with 9 bases left in between. This chain joins TRBV18 and TRBJ1-5; D is undetermined. This sample comprised peripheral blood, obtained 28 days after the second AZD1222 dose. This receptor was obtained from an adult who received the AZD1222 COVID-19 vaccine. The CDR3 spells CASSTSDNQPQHF. The CDR3 DNA is TGTGCCAGCTCCACCTCTGACAATCAGCCCCAGCATTTT.